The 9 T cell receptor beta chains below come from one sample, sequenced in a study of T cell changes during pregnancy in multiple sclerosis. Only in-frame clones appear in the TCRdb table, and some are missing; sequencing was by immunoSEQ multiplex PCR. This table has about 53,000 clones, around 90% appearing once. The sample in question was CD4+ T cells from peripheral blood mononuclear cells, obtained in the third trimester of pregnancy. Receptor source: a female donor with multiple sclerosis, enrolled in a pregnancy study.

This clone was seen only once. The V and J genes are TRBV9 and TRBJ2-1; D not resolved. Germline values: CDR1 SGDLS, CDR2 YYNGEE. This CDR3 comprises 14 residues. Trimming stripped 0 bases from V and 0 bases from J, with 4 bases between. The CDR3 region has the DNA TGTGCCAGCAGCGTAGCAGACTCCTACAATGAGCAGTTCTTC. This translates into CASSVADSYNEQFF.

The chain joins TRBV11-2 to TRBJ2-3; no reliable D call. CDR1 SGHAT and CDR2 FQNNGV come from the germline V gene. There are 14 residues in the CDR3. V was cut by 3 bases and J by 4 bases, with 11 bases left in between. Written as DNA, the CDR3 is TGTGCCAGCAGCTTCCCTTGGGCCTCAGATACGCAGTATTTT. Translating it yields CASSFPWASDTQYF.

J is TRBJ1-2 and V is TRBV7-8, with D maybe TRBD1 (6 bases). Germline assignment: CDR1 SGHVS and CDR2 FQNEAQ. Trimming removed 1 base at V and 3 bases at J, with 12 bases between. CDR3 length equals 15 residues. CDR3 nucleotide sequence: TGTGCCAGCAGCTTAGTCGGTGGGGGCGACTATGGCTACACCTTC. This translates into CASSLVGGGDYGYTF.

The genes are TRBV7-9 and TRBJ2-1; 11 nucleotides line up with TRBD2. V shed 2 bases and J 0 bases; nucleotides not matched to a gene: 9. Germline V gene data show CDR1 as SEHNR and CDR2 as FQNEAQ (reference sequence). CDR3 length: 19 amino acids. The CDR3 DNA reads TGTGCCAGCAGCTTACTCCTAGCGGGGGGCGGGAGCTCCTACAATGAGCAGTTCTTC. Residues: CASSLLLAGGGSSYNEQFF.

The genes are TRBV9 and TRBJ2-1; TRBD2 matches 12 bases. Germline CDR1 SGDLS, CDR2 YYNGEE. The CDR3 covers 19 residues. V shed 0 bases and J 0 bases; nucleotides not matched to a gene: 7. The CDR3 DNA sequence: TGTGCCAGCAGCGTAGGGACTAGCGGGGCCCGAAGCTCCTACAATGAGCAGTTCTTC. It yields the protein CASSVGTSGARSSYNEQFF.

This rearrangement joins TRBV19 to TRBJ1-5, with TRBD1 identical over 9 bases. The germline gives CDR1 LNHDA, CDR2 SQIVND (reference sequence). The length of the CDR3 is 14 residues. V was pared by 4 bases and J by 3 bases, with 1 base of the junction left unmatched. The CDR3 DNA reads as TGTGCCAGTAGTAGGGACAGGGCCAATCAGCCCCAGCATTTT. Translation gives CASSRDRANQPQHF.

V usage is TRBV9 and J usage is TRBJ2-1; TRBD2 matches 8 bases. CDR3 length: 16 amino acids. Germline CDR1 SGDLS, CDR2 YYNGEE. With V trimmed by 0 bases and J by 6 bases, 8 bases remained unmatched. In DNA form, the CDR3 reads TGTGCCAGCAGCGTAGTCGGGGGGGGGCCCTTCAATGAGCAGTTCTTC. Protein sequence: CASSVVGGGPFNEQFF.

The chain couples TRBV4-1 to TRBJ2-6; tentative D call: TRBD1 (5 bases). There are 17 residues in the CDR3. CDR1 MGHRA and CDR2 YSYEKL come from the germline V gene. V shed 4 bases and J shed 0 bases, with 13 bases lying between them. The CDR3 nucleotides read TGCGCCAGCAGCCCCATACAGGAAAACTCTGGGGCCAACGTCCTGACTTTC. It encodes CASSPIQENSGANVLTF.

The CDR3 region is CASSPRLAGAGETQYF. CDR3 sequence (DNA): TGTGCCAGTAGTCCCAGACTAGCGGGGGCCGGGGAGACCCAGTACTTC. The chain uses TRBV19 and TRBJ2-5; 12 nucleotides agree with TRBD2. CDR1 is LNHDA and CDR2 is SQIVND in the germline V gene (reference sequence). V dropped 5 bases and J dropped 5; count of bases not matched to a gene: 9. The CDR3 totals 16 residues.